A selection of T cell receptor beta chains follows, all from one sample in a study of blood T cell repertoires in COVID-19. Only in-frame clones appear in the TCRdb table, and some are missing; sequencing was by immunoSEQ multiplex PCR. Here the sample spans some 260,000 clones, 75% to 90% being singletons. What was sequenced was peripheral blood. These receptors were taken from a woman aged 70-85 years with COVID-19, enrolled during active disease. CDR3s include the opening cysteine and the closing phenylalanine or tryptophan. The D gene is left open where the match is weak. The size of a clone is reported for some rows only, either as once, few or many, or as a class for expanded clones.

TRBD1	TRBV4-1	TRBJ1-6	-	CASSQLALQGAGSPLHF	TGCGCCAGCAGCCAGTTAGCCTTACAGGGGGCTGGTTCACCCCTCCACTTT
-	TRBV6-5	TRBJ2-3	-	CASSYPSTDTQYF	TGTGCCAGCAGTTACCCTAGCACAGATACGCAGTATTTT
-	TRBV3-1/TRBV3-2	TRBJ2-2	-	CASSPTGAGELFF	TGTGCCAGCAGCCCCACCGGGGCCGGGGAGCTGTTTTTT
TRBD1	TRBV10-1	TRBJ2-2	few	CAWPRDRVLERSQTGELFF	TGCGCCTGGCCCCGGGACAGGGTATTGGAGAGGTCGCAAACCGGGGAGCTGTTTTTT
TRBD1	TRBV7-3	TRBJ1-3	-	CASSESRTGGYSGNTIYF	TGTGCCAGCAGCGAATCGAGGACAGGGGGCTACTCTGGAAACACCATATATTTT
TRBD1	TRBV7-9	TRBJ1-1	-	CASLQGDRDAFF	TGTGCCAGCCTACAAGGGGACAGGGACGCTTTCTTT
TRBD2	TRBV5-4	TRBJ2-2	-	CASSRLAGEAGELFF	TGTGCCAGCAGCAGACTAGCGGGAGAGGCCGGGGAGCTGTTTTTT
TRBD1	TRBV27	TRBJ1-4	-	CASSFARDRWNEKLFF	TGTGCCAGCAGTTTTGCCCGGGACAGGTGGAATGAAAAACTGTTTTTT
TRBD2	TRBV3-1/TRBV3-2	TRBJ2-1	-	CACSQAGLPNNEQFF	TGTGCCTGCTCGCAAGCGGGACTCCCTAACAATGAGCAGTTCTTC
-	TRBV2	TRBJ1-4	-	CASSRDIGDEKLFF	TGTGCCAGCAGTCGGGACATCGGGGACGAAAAACTGTTTTTT
TRBD1	TRBV6-2/TRBV6-3	TRBJ2-7	-	CASSRDRVGGSSPDEQYF	TGTGCCAGCAGTCGGGACAGGGTTGGCGGGAGTTCCCCCGACGAGCAGTACTTC
TRBD2	TRBV28	TRBJ2-7	-	CASSLETSGRAFSYEQYF	TGTGCCAGCAGTTTAGAGACTAGCGGGAGGGCCTTCTCCTACGAGCAGTACTTC
-	TRBV4-1	TRBJ1-1	-	CASSQAGLGQPNTEAFF	TGCGCCAGCAGCCAAGCTGGTTTAGGACAGCCCAACACTGAAGCTTTCTTT
-	TRBV6-1	TRBJ2-7	-	CASSERDSSSYEQYF	TGTGCCAGCAGTGAAAGAGACTCAAGCTCCTACGAGCAGTACTTC
TRBD1	TRBV5-4	TRBJ2-4	-	CASSTQGAGNIQYF	TGTGCCAGCAGCACGCAGGGGGCCGGAAACATTCAGTACTTC
TRBD1	TRBV5-5	TRBJ1-6	-	CASSLEGTGLNSPLHF	TGTGCCAGCAGCTTGGAGGGGACAGGGTTAAATTCACCCCTCCACTTT
TRBD1	TRBV2	TRBJ1-6	-	CASSAQGYSPLHF	TGTGCCAGCAGTGCACAGGGGTATTCACCCCTCCACTTT
-	TRBV18	TRBJ1-2	-	CASSPPAATRGDGYTF	TGTGCCAGCTCACCACCGGCGGCAACGAGAGGTGACGGCTACACCTTC
-	TRBV29-1	TRBJ1-2	-	CSVEDSPRAGYTF	TGCAGCGTTGAAGACTCCCCGCGGGCTGGCTACACCTTC
TRBD1	TRBV7-9	TRBJ2-3	-	CASSPTGLADTQYF	TGTGCCAGCAGCCCGACAGGGTTGGCAGATACGCAGTATTTT
-	TRBV15	TRBJ1-5	-	CATSRGGNARQHF	TGTGCCACCAGCAGAGGAGGCAATGCGCGCCAGCATTTT
-	TRBV6-5	TRBJ2-2	-	CASGPQGWAGELFF	TGTGCCAGCGGTCCACAGGGATGGGCCGGGGAGCTGTTTTTT
TRBD1	TRBV18	TRBJ1-3	-	CASSPRTGIESGNTIYF	TGTGCCAGCTCACCCCGGACAGGGATTGAATCTGGAAACACCATATATTTT
TRBD2	TRBV20-1	TRBJ2-1	-	CSGTSWNEQFF	TGCAGCGGGACTAGTTGGAATGAGCAGTTCTTC
TRBD1	TRBV7-6	TRBJ2-5	-	CASSLGQGVRETQYF	TGTGCCAGCAGCTTAGGGCAGGGGGTCAGGGAGACCCAGTACTTC
TRBD1	TRBV6-5	TRBJ1-5	-	CASRGQGRGQPQHF	TGTGCCAGCAGGGGACAGGGACGGGGACAGCCCCAGCATTTT
TRBD1	TRBV11-1	TRBJ2-2	-	CASSLGTGGSGELFF	TGTGCCAGCAGCCTCGGGACAGGGGGGTCCGGGGAGCTGTTTTTT
TRBD2	TRBV2	TRBJ2-5	-	CASSRTSGGGTQYF	TGTGCCAGCAGTCGGACTAGCGGAGGGGGGACCCAGTACTTC
-	TRBV6-1	TRBJ1-2	-	CASSEGHLGGYGYTF	TGTGCCAGCAGTGAAGGACACCTAGGAGGCTATGGCTACACCTTC
TRBD1	TRBV5-1	TRBJ1-1	-	CASSLIGAGGTEAFF	TGCGCCAGCAGCTTGATCGGCGCAGGGGGCACTGAAGCTTTCTTT
TRBD2	TRBV24-1	TRBJ2-2	once	CATSDPSGRDTGELFF	TGTGCCACCAGTGATCCTAGCGGGAGAGACACCGGGGAGCTGTTTTTT
-	TRBV30	TRBJ1-5	-	CAWSDGGNQPQHF	TGTGCCTGGAGCGACGGGGGCAATCAGCCCCAGCATTTT
-	TRBV21-1	TRBJ1-6	-	CASSEPGGSSYNSPLHF	TGTGCCAGCAGCGAACCGGGGGGGAGCTCCTATAATTCACCCCTCCACTTT
-	TRBV12-3/TRBV12-4	TRBJ1-1	-	CAKRGNTEAFF	TGTGCCAAAAGGGGGAACACTGAAGCTTTCTTT
-	TRBV6-1	TRBJ1-5	-	CASSEVLPGENGNQPQHF	TGTGCCAGCAGTGAAGTTCTACCAGGGGAAAATGGCAATCAGCCCCAGCATTTT
-	TRBV28	TRBJ1-1	-	CASTKGGRLNTEAFF	TGTGCCAGCACCAAAGGGGGACGGCTGAACACTGAAGCTTTCTTT
TRBD1	TRBV6-6	TRBJ1-1	-	CASSRGQGDTEAFF	TGTGCCAGCAGCCGGGGACAGGGGGACACTGAAGCTTTCTTT
TRBD1	TRBV6-5	TRBJ1-1	-	CASSFTGVAVDTEAFF	TGTGCCAGCAGTTTTACAGGGGTAGCGGTGGACACTGAAGCTTTCTTT
-	TRBV9	TRBJ2-5	-	CASSGGSGSGFQETQYF	TGTGCCAGCAGCGGGGGTTCCGGGAGCGGCTTCCAAGAGACCCAGTACTTC
-	TRBV6-5	TRBJ1-1	-	CASRRQLNTEAFF	TGTGCCAGCAGACGACAGCTGAACACTGAAGCTTTCTTT
-	TRBV7-2	TRBJ1-2	-	CASSLGGQTILGYTF	TGTGCCAGCAGCTTAGGTGGACAGACCATTCTCGGCTACACCTTC
-	TRBV16	TRBJ1-3	-	CASSQGRSGNTIYF	TGTGCCAGCAGCCAAGGGCGCTCTGGAAACACCATATATTTT
TRBD1	TRBV11-2	TRBJ1-2	-	CASSLAGRTGSYGYTF	TGTGCCAGCAGCTTAGCTGGGCGGACAGGGTCCTATGGCTACACCTTC
-	TRBV6-5	TRBJ1-5	-	CASREVDSSNQPQHF	TGTGCCAGCAGAGAGGTGGACAGTAGCAATCAGCCCCAGCATTTT
-	TRBV28	TRBJ1-2	-	CASTRDIPNYGYTF	TGTGCCAGCACTCGGGACATCCCTAACTATGGCTACACCTTC
-	TRBV19	TRBJ1-2	few	CASSIRDARGGYTF	TGTGCCAGTAGTATACGAGACGCTAGGGGTGGCTACACCTTC
-	TRBV5-1	TRBJ1-3	-	CASSLAGRVNTIYF	TGCGCCAGCAGCTTGGCCGGCAGGGTTAACACCATATATTTT
TRBD2	TRBV5-1	TRBJ2-1	-	CASSVGLADYNEQFF	TGCGCCAGCAGTGTAGGACTAGCGGATTACAATGAGCAGTTCTTC
TRBD1	TRBV5-1	TRBJ2-7	-	CASSSSGTGQSYEQYF	TGCGCCAGCAGCTCCTCCGGGACAGGACAGTCCTACGAGCAGTACTTC
-	TRBV5-1	TRBJ2-7	-	CASSYASSGVGSYEQYF	TGCGCCAGCAGCTATGCCTCATCGGGGGTCGGCTCCTACGAGCAGTACTTC
TRBD1	TRBV3-1/TRBV3-2	TRBJ1-4	-	CASSRTGGSNEKLFF	TGTGCCAGCAGCCGCACAGGGGGTTCTAATGAAAAACTGTTTTTT
TRBD1	TRBV27	TRBJ2-7	-	CASSLSSETGEYEQYF	TGTGCCAGCAGTTTATCCTCCGAGACAGGGGAATACGAGCAGTACTTC
TRBD2	TRBV5-6	TRBJ2-7	-	CASSTGLAGAHEQYF	TGTGCCAGCAGCACGGGACTAGCGGGAGCCCACGAGCAGTACTTC